These 8 T cell receptor beta chains originate from one sample sequenced in a study of radiation and T cells in renal cell carcinoma. Time point: baseline pretreatment blood. Described treatment: 15 Gy SBRT to primary tumor, nephrectomy 4 weeks later. Clones were read by immunoSEQ multiplex PCR, and TCRdb kept only the in-frame ones, dropping some. The sample consists of tens of thousands of clones, over 70% of them appearing once. Material: blood, obtained from a patient whose treatment included radiotherapy and nephrectomy. These receptors were taken from a man aged 60-69 years with renal cell carcinoma.

This chain links TRBV27 with TRBJ1-3; D perhaps matches TRBD1 (5 bases). Germline V gene data show CDR1 as MNHEY and CDR2 as SMNVEV (reference sequence). CDR3 length: 15 amino acids. V lost 2 bases and J 3 bases, leaving 11 bases between the germline ends. The CDR3 bases are TGTGCCAGCAGTTTAGGGGGGTGGGGTGGAAACACCATATATTTT. Protein product: CASSLGGWGGNTIYF.

The chain combines TRBV5-4 with TRBJ2-2; no clear D. The germline V gene encodes CDR1 SGHNT and CDR2 YYREEE (reference sequence). Trimming removed 4 bases from V and 3 bases from J, with 13 bases in between. CDR3 length equals 15 residues. The CDR3 loop is CASSPVATDTGELFF. CDR3 bases: TGTGCCAGCAGCCCCGTCGCCACAGACACCGGGGAGCTGTTTTTT.

The V gene is TRBV29-1, the J gene TRBJ1-2; 7 bases align to TRBD1. From germline, CDR1 is SQVTM and CDR2 ANQGSEA. V shed 7 bases and J 8 bases; nucleotides not matched to a gene: 10. This CDR3 is 12 amino acids long. CDR3 sequence (DNA): TGCAGCGCCCGGGACAGTTATGAAGGCTACACCTTC. This encodes CSARDSYEGYTF. The variable domain in full, completed from reference TRBV29-1 and TRBJ1-2, reads SAVISQKPSRDICQRGTSLTIQCQVDSQVTMMFWYRQQPGQSLTLIATANQGSEATYESGFVIDKFPISRPNLTFSTLTVSNMSPEDSSIYLCSARDSYEGYTFGSGTRLTVV.

The gene calls are TRBV6-1 and TRBJ2-7, with 7 bases aligning to TRBD1. The CDR3 is made up of 13 amino acids. V was clipped by 7 bases and J by 0 bases; unmatched bases: 3. Germline CDR1 is MNHNS and CDR2 is SASEGT. The chain's CDR3 is CASNTGASYEQYV. CDR3 nucleotide sequence: TGTGCCAGCAACACAGGGGCCTCCTACGAGCAGTACGTC.

The gene calls are TRBV6-6 and TRBJ2-2; D is possibly TRBD1 (6 bases). Germline V gene data show CDR1 as MNHNY and CDR2 as SVGAGI (reference sequence). Trimming removed 6 bases from V and 5 bases from J, with 13 bases in between. This CDR3 has 14 amino acids. As DNA, the CDR3 is TGTGCCAGCAGGAGACAGGCGATAACCGGGGAGCTGTTTTTT. Translated: CASRRQAITGELFF.

This chain connects TRBV19 to TRBJ1-4; 7 bases map to TRBD1. Trimming cost V 4 bases and J 8 bases; bases outside gene matches: 13. Germline loops: CDR1 LNHDA, CDR2 SQIVND (reference sequence). CDR3 length: 16 residues. Written as DNA, the CDR3 is TGTGCCAGTAGTAACCTAAAACAGGGGATAGGGGAAAAACTGTTTTTT. This sequence encodes CASSNLKQGIGEKLFF.

The V and J genes are TRBV5-1 and TRBJ1-1, with D tentatively TRBD1 (5 bases). Trimming removed 0 bases from V and 0 bases from J, with 9 bases in between. Germline V CDR1 and CDR2: SGHRS, YFSETQ. CDR3 length equals 15 residues. The CDR3 coding sequence is TGCGCCAGCAGCTTGGGAGGGGACTTGAACACTGAAGCTTTCTTT. Its protein product is CASSLGGDLNTEAFF.

This sequence joins TRBV15 and TRBJ2-7; tentative D call: TRBD2 (6 bases). The CDR3 contains 13 residues. The germline CDR1 and CDR2 sequences are LNHNV and YYDKDF (reference sequence). Trimming removed 0 bases from V and 3 bases from J, with 6 bases in between. CDR3 in DNA: TGTGCCACCAGCAGAGAGCGGGGCTACGAGCAGTACGTC. Encoded protein: CATSRERGYEQYV.